A single sample is the source of the 27 T cell receptor beta chains below, sequenced in a study of T cell repertoires in cytomegalovirus infection. Each CDR3 protein gets one entry after TCRdb re-called the reads with MiXCR. The table has around 170,000 distinct CDR3 sequences, approximately 17% seen once; the top ten hold around a sixth. Sequenced sample: CD8+ T cells from PBMCs. The receptor set was obtained from a human donor in good health (CMV status not recorded). Some clones in this sample may be carry-over from other donors' samples.

The chain is built from TRBV28 and TRBJ2-7, with TRBD1 identical over 7 bases. The V segment lost 7 bases and the J segment 5 bases; nucleotides outside the gene matches: 11. CDR1 and CDR2 from the germline V gene are MDHEN and SYDVKM. The CDR3 has 14 amino acids. The CDR3 coding sequence is TGTGCCAGCACTCTTCGACAGGGCATAAACGAGCAGTACTTC. It specifies CASTLRQGINEQYF.

This clonotype was recorded at least ten times. The chain is built from TRBV7-8 and TRBJ2-7, with TRBD1 as a possible D gene (6 bases). Germline-derived CDR1 and CDR2 are SGHVS and FQNEAQ. Deletions cut 3 bases from V and 0 bases from J, with 12 bases between. The length of the CDR3 is 15 residues. This CDR3 is CASSLTDSFSYEQYF. The CDR3 DNA reads TGTGCCAGCAGCTTGACGGACAGTTTCTCCTACGAGCAGTACTTC.

The chain has TRBV4-1 and TRBJ2-1, with TRBD1 matching 9 bases. After removal of 4 bases from V and 7 bases from J, the junction contained 8 bases not matched to a gene. CDR3 length: 15 residues. Germline V gives CDR1 MGHRA, CDR2 YSYEKL. This chain's CDR3 is CASSPRQGVRNEQFF. The CDR3 DNA sequence: TGCGCCAGCAGCCCTCGACAGGGGGTAAGGAATGAGCAGTTCTTC.

This clonotype has a handful of counts. The CDR3 region is CSARVSRGGITEAFF. CDR3 DNA sequence: TGCAGTGCTAGAGTGTCCAGGGGGGGAATCACTGAAGCTTTCTTT. The chain carries TRBV20-1 and TRBJ1-1, with 7 bases lining up with TRBD1. This CDR3 comprises 15 residues. In germline, CDR1 is DFQATT, CDR2 SNEGSKA (reference sequence). V trimming: 1 base; J trimming: 4 bases; junction bases outside the gene matches: 9.

This CDR3 reads CANTHPSDRGLRGETQYF. The CDR3 nucleotides read TGTGCCAACACCCACCCATCGGACAGGGGCCTGAGGGGAGAGACCCAGTACTTC. This rearrangement joins TRBV7-8 to TRBJ2-5; the match to TRBD1 covers 9 bases. With 10 bases clipped from V and 4 bases from J, the junction kept 22 bases outside the gene matches. This CDR3 contains 18 residues. Germline V lookup: CDR1 SGHVS, CDR2 FQNEAQ.

This clonotype appeared many times. This rearrangement joins TRBV7-9 to TRBJ2-7, with 7 bases aligning to TRBD1. Germline V CDR1 and CDR2: SEHNR, FQNEAQ (reference sequence). V shed 4 bases and J 1 base; nucleotides not matched to a gene: 10. This CDR3 has 16 amino acids. CDR3 nucleotides: TGTGCCAGCAGCTCGCTGGGGACAGACCTATCCTACGAGCAGTACTTC. The encoded protein is CASSSLGTDLSYEQYF.

The chain combines TRBV27 with TRBJ2-1; TRBD1 aligns across 7 bases. Germline V CDR1 and CDR2: MNHEY, SMNVEV (reference sequence). V shed 2 bases and J 8 bases; nucleotides not matched to a gene: 6. The CDR3 is made up of 14 amino acids. In DNA form, the CDR3 reads TGTGCCAGCAGTTTACTGAGAACAGGGGATGAGCAGTTCTTC. Its translation: CASSLLRTGDEQFF.

The chain couples TRBV12-5 to TRBJ1-2; no definite D call. Germline V gene sequence: CDR1 LGHNT, CDR2 FRNRAP. The CDR3 runs to 14 residues. V was pared by 6 bases and J by 6 bases, with 17 bases between. CDR3: CASGPSHRINGYTF. Here the CDR3 DNA reads TGTGCTAGTGGCCCCTCGCATAGGATTAATGGCTACACCTTC.

The J gene is TRBJ1-1, the V gene TRBV27; D is unresolved. This CDR3 comprises 11 residues. Germline CDR1 is MNHEY and CDR2 is SMNVEV (reference sequence). Trimming took 7 bases from V and 4 from J, leaving 7 bases between them. The chain's CDR3 is CASNLGTEAFF. CDR3 sequence (DNA): TGTGCCAGCAACTTAGGCACTGAAGCTTTCTTT.

This clonotype has just a few counts. The chain combines TRBV10-3 with TRBJ2-4; TRBD1 aligns across 11 bases. Germline V gene data show CDR1 as ENHRY and CDR2 as SYGVKD. The CDR3 sequence is 16 residues long. The trim removed 0 bases at V and 8 bases at J, leaving 6 bases unmatched. CDR3 sequence reads: CAISESWGDRGDIQYF. CDR3 coding DNA: TGTGCCATCAGTGAGTCGTGGGGGGACAGGGGGGACATTCAGTACTTC.

This clonotype was seen more than once but under ten times. V and J are TRBV15 and TRBJ1-6, with D perhaps TRBD1 (6 bases). This CDR3 region has 14 residues. The V end was cut by 3 bases, the J end by 7 bases, with 10 bases between. Germline CDR1 reads LNHNV; CDR2 reads YYDKDF (reference sequence). The CDR3 loop is CATSRGAENSPLHF. DNA of the CDR3: TGTGCCACCAGCAGGGGGGCAGAAAATTCACCCCTCCACTTT.

V is TRBV5-1 and J is TRBJ2-7; D is unclear. V lost 0 bases to trimming and J lost 3 bases, with 13 bases between them. This CDR3 contains 15 residues. Germline-derived CDR1 and CDR2 are SGHRS and YFSETQ. Here the CDR3 reads CASSLGSAGYYEQYF. CDR3 in DNA: TGCGCCAGCAGCTTGGGTTCCGCAGGCTACTACGAGCAGTACTTC.

A remark on this clonotype: Mismatch with germline at one junction end may stem from a read error. CDR3: CASSFPDRQQDF. The CDR3 DNA follows: TGTGCCAGCAGTTTCCCCGACAGGCAGCAGGACTTC. The chain combines TRBV28 with TRBJ2-5, with D tentatively TRBD1 (6 bases). The CDR3 sequence is 12 residues long. CDR1 is MDHEN, CDR2 SYDVKM, per germline.

V and J are TRBV6-2 or TRBV6-3 and TRBJ2-2, with no clear D. The germline V gene encodes CDR1 MNHEY and CDR2 SVGEGT. Trimming cost V 2 bases and J 4 bases, with 11 bases left between them. The CDR3 length is 15 residues. CDR3 sequence: CASSYRPPGTGELFF. In DNA, the CDR3 is TGTGCCAGCAGTTACAGACCCCCGGGCACCGGGGAGCTGTTTTTT.

This clonotype was recorded a few times. CDR3 loop: CASSAEGYEAFF. The CDR3 DNA reads as TGTGCCAGCAGCGCAGAGGGCTATGAAGCTTTCTTT. The V gene is TRBV5-5, the J gene TRBJ1-1; no firm D call. The V and J ends lost 4 bases and 7 bases respectively, with 11 bases between them. Looked up from germline, CDR1 is SGHKS and CDR2 is YYEKEE (reference sequence). This CDR3 comprises 12 residues.

This clonotype occurred a few times. This rearrangement joins TRBV7-8 to TRBJ2-7; TRBD2 matches at 8 bases. V dropped 1 base and J dropped 7; count of bases not matched to a gene: 3. Germline loops: CDR1 SGHVS, CDR2 FQNEAQ. The CDR3 totals 13 residues. CDR3 sequence reads: CASSLVPGGEQYF. The DNA of the CDR3 is TGTGCCAGCAGCTTAGTTCCGGGGGGGGAGCAGTACTTC.

V and J are TRBV11-2 and TRBJ2-7; D possibly corresponds to TRBD1 (6 bases). Per germline, CDR1 SGHAT and CDR2 FQNNGV. V lost 4 bases to trimming and J lost 2 bases, with 12 bases between them. The CDR3 runs 14 residues. CDR3 nucleotide sequence: TGTGCCAGCAGCTCGAACAGGGTCCCCTACGAGCAGTACTTC. Its translation is CASSSNRVPYEQYF.

This clonotype was counted many times. The chain joins TRBV7-9 to TRBJ2-7, with D perhaps matching TRBD1 (5 bases). V was pared by 5 bases and J by 5 bases, with 13 bases between. CDR3 length: 13 residues. Germline CDR1 is SEHNR and CDR2 is FQNEAQ (reference sequence). In nucleotides, the CDR3 is TGTGCCAGCAGCCCGCTGGGGCGCGACGAGCAGTACTTC. Encoded protein: CASSPLGRDEQYF.

This clonotype was found a few times. This sequence joins TRBV7-8 and TRBJ1-5, with 7 bases identical to TRBD1. Germline trimming cut 5 bases from V and 4 bases from J; bases unmatched to any gene: 11. The CDR3 spans 16 residues. The V gene's germline CDR1 is SGHVS and CDR2 FQNEAQ. The CDR3 sequence is CASSTGTVLGNQPQHF. In nucleotides, the CDR3 is TGTGCCAGCAGCACCGGGACAGTGCTTGGGAATCAGCCCCAGCATTTT.

This clonotype was picked up a small number of times. The chain couples TRBV7-6 to TRBJ2-1; D might be TRBD1 (5 bases). Trimming removed 5 bases at V and 4 bases at J, with 9 bases between. CDR1 and CDR2 from the germline V gene are SGHVS and FNYEAQ. The length of the CDR3 is 13 residues. Written as DNA, the CDR3 is TGTGCCAGCAGCGATGACAGTTACAATGAGCAGTTCTTC. Its protein product is CASSDDSYNEQFF.

The V and J genes are TRBV12-3 or TRBV12-4 and TRBJ2-7, with 14 bases fitting TRBD2. V lost 5 bases to trimming and J lost 5 bases; unmatched junction nucleotides: 2. This CDR3 comprises 14 residues. Here the CDR3 reads CASSQGLAGDEQYF. The CDR3 region has the DNA TGTGCCAGCAGTCAGGGACTAGCGGGAGACGAGCAGTACTTC.

Remarks on this clonotype: A read error may produce the germline difference seen at one junction end. The chain recombines TRBV7-6 with TRBJ2-2, with D possibly called TRBD1 or TRBD2 (5 bases each). Germline CDR1 is SGHVS and CDR2 is FNYEAQ. The CDR3 length is 14 residues. The CDR3, as DNA: TGTGCTAGCAGCGTGGGACCGAACACCGGGGAGCTGTTTTTT. It encodes CASSVGPNTGELFF.

This clonotype was seen a few times. The chain couples TRBV7-3 to TRBJ2-1; TRBD2 matches at 8 bases. The CDR3 spans 14 residues. V was clipped by 5 bases and J by 9 bases; unmatched bases: 9. Looked up from germline, CDR1 is SGHTA and CDR2 is FQGTGA. The CDR3 DNA reads as TGTGCCAGCAGCCCATTGATAGCGGGAAGTGAGCAGTTCTTC. This translates into CASSPLIAGSEQFF.

The chain combines TRBV4-3 with TRBJ2-1, with 12 bases lining up with TRBD2. The CDR3 is 12 residues long. V shed 5 bases, J shed 10 bases, and the junction held 0 bases outside the gene matches. Germline V lookup: CDR1 LGHNA, CDR2 YSLEER. Written as DNA, the CDR3 is TGCGCCAGCAGCGGACTAGCGGGAGAGCAGTTCTTC. Translating gives CASSGLAGEQFF.

This clonotype was detected a few times. This chain links TRBV7-9 with TRBJ1-1; possible D gene TRBD1, 6 bases. V lost 5 bases and J 7 bases, leaving 11 bases between the germline ends. The CDR3 loop spans 12 amino acids. CDR1 and CDR2 from the germline V gene are SEHNR and FQNEAQ (reference sequence). The CDR3 coding sequence is TGTGCCAGCAGCCCGACCAGGGGTGAAGCTTTCTTT. Its protein product is CASSPTRGEAFF.

Ten or more counts support this clonotype. The CDR3 nucleotides read TGTGCCAGCAGCTTAGCCGGACAAACCGCGTTCTATGGCTACACCTTC. It yields the protein CASSLAGQTAFYGYTF. The chain employs TRBV7-9 and TRBJ1-2; maybe TRBD1 (5 bases). Trimming removed 0 bases from V and 4 bases from J, with 15 bases in between. From germline, CDR1 is SEHNR and CDR2 FQNEAQ (reference sequence). The CDR3 sequence is 16 residues long.

This clonotype was observed many times. This sequence joins TRBV28 and TRBJ1-1; TRBD1 matches 10 bases. The CDR3 loop spans 18 amino acids. Germline V CDR1 and CDR2: MDHEN, SYDVKM. The junction had 14 bases not matched to a gene; V was cut back by 3 bases and J by 4 bases. The CDR3 coding sequence is TGTGCCAGCAGTTTTCCTCTAGACGGGACAGGGGAGGGCACTGAAGCTTTCTTT. The encoded protein is CASSFPLDGTGEGTEAFF.